This TCR beta chain was sequenced for a study of cytomegalovirus exposure and HLA in healthy donors. General study findings and limits: Earlier analysis yielded a pattern in which most TCR beta V segments were productive about 90% or about 30% of the time. Many donors shared some public TCRs, even though most TCR sequences were rare.

Comment on this clone: No antigen is known for it.

There are 14 residues in the CDR3. From germline, CDR1 is MNHEY and CDR2 SVGAGI. J lost 7 bases, V lost 6 bases, and 8 bases had no gene match. Primers included in the PCR were 60 Vbeta and 13 Jbeta primers. TCRdb's table, derived via immunoSEQ multiplex PCR, lists solely in-frame clones and lacks some. The repertoire holds just under 70,000 clones, with approximately 80% as singletons. The sequence was obtained from a human donor in good health. Sequencing used PBMCs. The chain links TRBV6-5 to TRBJ1-5, with 8 positions matching TRBD1. This chain's CDR3 is CASSRGQGRQPQHF. CDR3 sequence (DNA): TGTGCCAGCAGCCGCGGACAGGGTCGGCAGCCCCAGCATTTT.